The 22 T cell receptor beta chains presented below share a single source sample, sequenced in a study of blood T cell repertoires in COVID-19. Produced via immunoSEQ multiplex PCR; TCRdb's table is partial and in-frame only. The sample yields 250,000 to 300,000 clones, over 75% seen once. The sample was peripheral blood. Source of these receptors: a woman aged 65 to 85 with acute or convalescent COVID-19.

Concerning this clone: Additional DNA sequences in this sample encode the identical CDR3. The V and J genes are TRBV6-5 and TRBJ2-2, with D perhaps TRBD1 (8 bases). The CDR3 has 14 amino acids. The V end lost 5 bases, the J end lost 6 bases, and 13 bases lay between the germline ends. In germline, CDR1 is MNHEY, CDR2 SVGAGI. In DNA form, the CDR3 reads TGTGCCAGCAGTCGGACAGGGAGGGCCGGGGAGCTGTTTTTT. It codes for CASSRTGRAGELFF.

The rearrangement joins TRBV2 to TRBJ1-5; 7 bases fit TRBD1. The CDR3 spans 14 residues. V trimming: 4 bases; J trimming: 6 bases; junction bases outside the gene matches: 6. Germline CDR1 SNHLY, CDR2 FYNNEI. This chain's CDR3 is CASSGTGAVQPQHF. In DNA, the CDR3 is TGTGCCAGCAGTGGCACAGGGGCGGTTCAGCCCCAGCATTTT.

The V gene is TRBV27, the J gene TRBJ2-3; D is unclear. There are 14 residues in the CDR3. V lost 7 bases to trimming and J lost 0 bases, with 11 bases between them. Looked up from germline, CDR1 is MNHEY and CDR2 is SMNVEV (reference sequence). CDR3 in amino acids: CASTLASSTDTQYF. Written as DNA, the CDR3 is TGTGCCAGCACCTTAGCCTCTAGCACAGATACGCAGTATTTT.

The V and J genes are TRBV10-3 and TRBJ2-7, with TRBD2 matching over 7 bases. The V gene end was trimmed by 3 bases and the J gene end by 2 bases; junction bases not matched to a gene: 7. The CDR3 has 15 residues. The germline gives CDR1 ENHRY, CDR2 SYGVKD. The CDR3 nucleotides are TGTGCCATCAGTGAAAACCGGGGGGAGGCCTACGAGCAGTACTTC. Amino acids: CAISENRGEAYEQYF.

The genes are TRBV19 and TRBJ1-6, with 7 bases matching TRBD1. The CDR3 loop spans 16 amino acids. Germline V CDR1 and CDR2: LNHDA, SQIVND (reference sequence). V trimming: 9 bases; J trimming: 6 bases; junction bases outside the gene matches: 14. The CDR3 protein is CASTQLVGQSNSPLHF. The DNA of the CDR3 is TGTGCCAGCACACAGCTAGTGGGACAGAGTAATTCACCCCTCCACTTT.

V usage is TRBV5-5 and J usage is TRBJ1-6; D is perhaps TRBD1 (5 bases). This CDR3 is 15 amino acids long. Germline loops: CDR1 SGHKS, CDR2 YYEKEE (reference sequence). The V end was cut by 0 bases, the J end by 7 bases, with 11 bases between. This chain's CDR3 is CASSLGGSQNSPLHF. In DNA, the CDR3 is TGTGCCAGCAGCTTGGGGGGCTCACAGAATTCACCCCTCCACTTT.

The rearrangement links TRBV5-1 to TRBJ1-1; possible D gene TRBD1, 5 bases. Germline CDR1 and CDR2: SGHRS and YFSETQ. The CDR3 is made up of 13 amino acids. V dropped 9 bases and J dropped 3 bases, with 15 bases sitting between them. Here the CDR3 DNA reads TGCGCCACCGGGGGAGGGATGGACACTGAAGCTTTCTTT. Translating gives CATGGGMDTEAFF. Full variable domain (rest looked up from reference TRBV5-1 and TRBJ1-1): KAGVTQTPRYLIKTRGQQVTLSCSPISGHRSVSWYQQTPGQGLQFLFEYFSETQRNKGNFPGRFSGRQFSNSRSEMNVSTLELGDSALYLCATGGGMDTEAFFGQGTRLTVV.

The genes are TRBV5-1 and TRBJ2-3; 8 positions agree with TRBD1. CDR1 and CDR2 from the germline V gene are SGHRS and YFSETQ. There are 15 residues in the CDR3. J gave up 4 bases and V 4 bases, and 8 bases lay outside the gene matches. CDR3: CASSPRTGKADTQYF. The CDR3 nucleotides read TGCGCCAGCAGCCCTCGGACAGGGAAGGCAGATACGCAGTATTTT.

The chain employs TRBV5-4 and TRBJ1-6; D unclear. CDR1 and CDR2 from the germline V gene are SGHNT and YYREEE (reference sequence). V lost 4 bases to trimming and J lost 7 bases, with 9 bases between them. The CDR3 has 13 amino acids. The CDR3 region is CASSLQTNSPLHF. The CDR3 DNA reads as TGTGCCAGCAGCCTACAGACCAATTCACCCCTCCACTTT.

The chain employs TRBV5-4 and TRBJ1-6; TRBD1 agrees at 8 bases. The V gene end was trimmed by 4 bases and the J gene end by 10 bases; junction bases not matched to a gene: 10. This CDR3 has 15 residues. Germline CDR1 reads SGHNT; CDR2 reads YYREEE (reference sequence). This CDR3 reads CASSRQGRYDSPLHF. CDR3 DNA sequence: TGTGCCAGCAGCCGACAGGGGCGATACGACTCACCCCTCCACTTT.

The V gene is TRBV2, the J gene TRBJ1-2; D is unclear. The V end was cut by 6 bases, the J end by 1 base, with 9 bases between. CDR3 size: 13 residues. CDR1 SNHLY and CDR2 FYNNEI come from the germline V gene. The DNA for the CDR3 is TGTGCCAGCAGCTACAGCAATAACTATGGCTACACCTTC. This sequence encodes CASSYSNNYGYTF.

This chain joins TRBV29-1 and TRBJ2-7, with 7 positions matching TRBD2. The J segment lost 2 bases and the V segment lost 4 bases, leaving 5 bases of the junction unmatched. In germline, CDR1 is SQVTM, CDR2 ANQGSEA. This CDR3 comprises 13 residues. The CDR3, as DNA: TGCAGCGTTGTCGGCGGGGGTACCTACGAGCAGTACTTC. Its translation is CSVVGGGTYEQYF.

This clone occurred once. The rearrangement links TRBV7-9 to TRBJ2-1; D perhaps matches TRBD1 (5 bases). This CDR3 is 13 amino acids long. V dropped 1 base and J dropped 7 bases, with 8 bases sitting between them. Per the germline V gene, CDR1 is SEHNR and CDR2 is FQNEAQ (reference sequence). The DNA of the CDR3 is TGTGCCAGCAGCTTAGGATCAGGGAATGAGCAGTTCTTC. Protein sequence: CASSLGSGNEQFF.

This clone was counted between two and nine times. This chain links TRBV2 with TRBJ1-5, with D perhaps TRBD1 (6 bases). Trimming pared 8 bases from V and 5 bases from J, leaving 10 bases between. CDR3 length: 12 amino acids. The V gene's germline CDR1 is SNHLY and CDR2 FYNNEI. The CDR3 loop reads CASSDRHQPQHF. The CDR3 nucleotides are TGTGCCAGCTCAGACAGGCATCAGCCCCAGCATTTT.

Remarks on this clone: The same CDR3 can be traced to other DNA sequences in this sample. The gene calls are TRBV20-1 and TRBJ2-7, with D perhaps matching TRBD2 (6 bases). Germline V gene lookup returns CDR1 DFQATT and CDR2 SNEGSKA (reference sequence). The CDR3 contains 11 residues. V lost 1 base, J lost 7 bases, and 8 bases lay in between. The chain's CDR3 is CSARAAGEQYF. The CDR3 bases are TGCAGTGCTAGAGCGGCGGGGGAGCAGTACTTC.

To note about this clone: At the DNA level, this CDR3 is encoded by other sequences in the same sample as well. The V gene is TRBV27, the J gene TRBJ2-5; tentatively, D is TRBD1 (5 bases). CDR3 length: 13 residues. Germline CDR1 reads MNHEY; CDR2 reads SMNVEV (reference sequence). V was cut by 2 bases and J by 5 bases, with 9 bases left in between. CDR3: CASSLRGGETQYF. In DNA, the CDR3 is TGTGCCAGCAGTTTAAGGGGCGGCGAGACCCAGTACTTC.

The CDR3 nucleotides are TGTGCCAGCAGCCATGAACAGGGACGGAATGAAAAACTGTTTTTT. It translates to CASSHEQGRNEKLFF. The chain recombines TRBV4-2 with TRBJ1-4; a weak D match, TRBD1 (6 bases). Germline lookup yields CDR1 LGHNA and CDR2 YNFKEQ. Trimming shortened V by 3 bases and J by 5 bases, and 13 bases separated the two germline ends. The CDR3 is 15 residues long.

This clone was recorded a few times. CDR3 nucleotide sequence: TGTGCCAGCTCACCATCGACAGGGCCCCAGCCCCAGCATTTT. Protein: CASSPSTGPQPQHF. This chain connects TRBV18 to TRBJ1-5, with 7 bases lining up with TRBD1. This CDR3 spans 14 amino acids. The V gene's germline CDR1 is KGHSH and CDR2 LQKENI. Trimming cost V 2 bases and J 7 bases; bases outside gene matches: 5.

About this clone: Other DNA sequences in the sample encode the same CDR3. The chain uses TRBV5-4 and TRBJ1-1; D is uncertain. Between the trimmed V and J ends, which lost 0 bases and 3 bases, there was a span of 9 bases. Germline values: CDR1 SGHNT, CDR2 YYREEE (reference sequence). The CDR3 length is 14 residues. CDR3 amino acids: CASSLVGGDTEAFF. For the CDR3, the DNA is TGTGCCAGCAGCTTGGTGGGAGGCGACACTGAAGCTTTCTTT.

The chain combines TRBV20-1 with TRBJ1-3, with no clear D. The V gene's germline CDR1 is DFQATT and CDR2 SNEGSKA (reference sequence). V lost 6 bases and J lost 7, with 10 bases in between. This CDR3 is built from 11 residues. The CDR3 sequence: CSALRDNTIYF. The CDR3 DNA reads TGCAGTGCCCTGCGGGATAACACCATATATTTT.

The CDR3 spells CASSRSLQDTQYF. In nucleotides, the CDR3 is TGTGCCAGCAGCAGGTCCCTCCAAGATACGCAGTATTTT. This chain uses TRBV2 with TRBJ2-3; D is undetermined. Per germline, CDR1 SNHLY and CDR2 FYNNEI. The CDR3 sequence is 13 residues long. V was clipped by 6 bases and J by 5 bases, with 12 bases between them.

This clone was counted a few times. The chain has TRBV2 and TRBJ1-5; 7 bases are a match to TRBD1. The V and J ends lost 6 bases and 3 bases, in that order; junction bases with no gene match: 2. CDR1 is SNHLY and CDR2 is FYNNEI in the germline V gene. The CDR3 length is 13 residues. CDR3 amino acids: CASRGQYNQPQHF. In DNA form, the CDR3 reads TGTGCCAGCAGGGGACAGTACAATCAGCCCCAGCATTTT.